This T cell receptor beta chain was identified in a study of shared clonotypes between healthy human individuals. With 3 bases removed from V and 6 bases from J, the gap between germline ends came to 13 bases. CDR1 SGDLS and CDR2 YYNGEE come from the germline V gene. CDR3 size: 15 residues. General study findings and limits: There were few donors, and this limited the genetic and exposure-history diversity represented.

The table came from immunoSEQ multiplex PCR; TCRdb's copy has only in-frame clones and leaves some out. The sample lists roughly 510,000 clones, about 75% occurring once. Concerning this clone itself: The antigen is undetermined.

This receptor was taken from a woman in her thirties or forties in good health. Some clones in this sample may be carry-over from other donors' samples. This sequence joins TRBV9 and TRBJ1-6; possibly TRBD1 for D (5 bases). Sequenced sample: PBMCs. The DNA for the CDR3 is TGTGCCAGCAGCGCGGAGGGGCACACTAATTCACCCCTCCACTTT. This encodes CASSAEGHTNSPLHF.